Each of the 32 T cell receptor beta chains below was sequenced from the same sample in a study of blood T cell repertoires in COVID-19. The protocol was immunoSEQ multiplex PCR, while the TCRdb copy is restricted to in-frame clones and leaves out a portion. The repertoire consists of about 240,000 clones, with about 90% occurring once and the leading ten covering 6.2%. The sequenced material came from peripheral blood. Receptor source: a man aged 60 to 75 with acute or convalescent COVID-19.

CDR3 region: CASSQGEMGATNEKLFF. For the CDR3, the DNA is TGTGCCAGCAGCCAGGGGGAAATGGGAGCAACTAATGAAAAACTGTTTTTT. The V call is TRBV7-9, the J call TRBJ1-4, with TRBD1 identical over 7 bases. Germline V gene sequence: CDR1 SEHNR, CDR2 FQNEAQ (reference sequence). The CDR3 is 17 amino acids. V lost 5 bases to trimming and J lost 0 bases; unmatched junction nucleotides: 9.

The chain carries TRBV9 and TRBJ2-3; 10 nucleotides match TRBD2. The CDR3 sequence is 14 residues long. CDR1 is SGDLS and CDR2 is YYNGEE in the germline V gene. V shed 7 bases, J shed 4 bases, and the junction held 6 bases outside the gene matches. CDR3 sequence reads: CASGQREGADTQYF. CDR3 nucleotide sequence: TGTGCCAGCGGCCAGCGGGAGGGCGCAGATACGCAGTATTTT.

This clone was seen once. The V call is TRBV27, the J call TRBJ2-2; no firm D call. CDR1 and CDR2 (germline): MNHEY, SMNVEV (reference sequence). This CDR3 spans 12 amino acids. V was clipped by 2 bases and J by 8 bases, with 6 bases between them. The CDR3 region is CASSLPRGELFF. In DNA, the CDR3 is TGTGCCAGCAGTTTACCCCGTGGGGAGCTGTTTTTT.

This sequence joins TRBV30 and TRBJ2-7; a possible D gene is TRBD1 (6 bases). Germline lookup yields CDR1 GTSNPN and CDR2 SVGIG (reference sequence). V lost 4 bases to trimming and J lost 0 bases, with 16 bases between them. The CDR3 covers 15 residues. This chain's CDR3 is CAWMGETGNSYEQYF. In DNA form, the CDR3 reads TGTGCCTGGATGGGAGAAACAGGGAACTCCTACGAGCAGTACTTC.

The chain combines TRBV4-1 with TRBJ2-2; D uncertain. The CDR3 sequence is 13 residues long. Germline V lookup: CDR1 MGHRA, CDR2 YSYEKL. The V gene lost 2 bases and the J gene lost 5 bases, with 6 bases spanning the gap. CDR3 nucleotides: TGCGCCAGCAGCCAAACTCTTACCGGGGAGCTGTTTTTT. Translating gives CASSQTLTGELFF.

In this sample, this clone turned up once. The V call is TRBV9, the J call TRBJ2-1; 11 bases match TRBD2. CDR1 SGDLS and CDR2 YYNGEE come from the germline V gene. This CDR3 comprises 18 residues. V shed 0 bases, J shed 0 bases, and the junction held 5 bases outside the gene matches. The CDR3 sequence: CASSVVGTSGASYNEQFF. As DNA, the CDR3 is TGTGCCAGCAGCGTAGTTGGGACTAGCGGAGCCTCCTACAATGAGCAGTTCTTC.

The gene calls are TRBV7-8 and TRBJ2-2; D is perhaps TRBD1 (5 bases). This CDR3 has 14 residues. With 5 bases removed from V and 3 bases from J, the gap between germline ends came to 10 bases. Germline V gene sequence: CDR1 SGHVS, CDR2 FQNEAQ. The CDR3 nucleotides read TGTGCCAGCAGCCCGACAGAGTACACCGGGGAGCTGTTTTTT. Amino acids: CASSPTEYTGELFF.

The chain carries TRBV10-3 and TRBJ2-7, with D uncertain. The CDR3 has 14 residues. Germline V CDR1 and CDR2: ENHRY, SYGVKD. V lost 0 bases, J lost 6 bases, and 12 bases lay in between. CDR3 bases: TGTGCCATCAGTGAGTCGTCGGGTTCCGCCGAGCAGTACTTC. Its translation is CAISESSGSAEQYF.

The rearrangement joins TRBV5-5 to TRBJ2-7; a weak D match, TRBD2 (6 bases). CDR3 size: 14 residues. Germline CDR1 SGHKS, CDR2 YYEKEE (reference sequence). With 3 bases removed from V and 0 bases from J, the gap between germline ends came to 10 bases. The CDR3 nucleotides are TGTGCCAGCAGCTCGATCGGGGGCTCCTACGAGCAGTACTTC. Protein sequence: CASSSIGGSYEQYF.

The chain carries TRBV27 and TRBJ2-5, with 9 nucleotides matching TRBD2. Losses at the gene ends were 3 bases for V and 4 bases for J; bases not matched to a gene: 6. CDR1 MNHEY and CDR2 SMNVEV come from the germline V gene (reference sequence). CDR3 size: 15 residues. The CDR3 DNA sequence: TGTGCCAGCAGTTTTAGCGGGAGCTTCCCAGAGACCCAGTACTTC. Translated: CASSFSGSFPETQYF.

Only a few counts were recorded for this clone. An end of the junction differs from the germline gene, which may be a read error. The V gene is TRBV7-7, the J gene TRBJ2-5, with 9 positions matching TRBD2. The germline gives CDR1 SSHAT, CDR2 FNYEAQ (reference sequence). The CDR3 covers 14 residues. CDR3 sequence (DNA): TGTGCTAGCAGCTTAGCGGGAGTGGGAGAGACCCAGTACTTC. Residues: CASSLAGVGETQYF. Looking up the rest from reference TRBV7-7 and TRBJ2-5 gives the full variable domain: GAGVSQSPRYKVTKRGQDVTLRCDPISSHATLYWYQQALGQGPEFLTYFNYEAQPDKSGLPSDRFSAERPEGSISTLTIQRTEQRDSAMYRCASSLAGVGETQYFGPGTRLLVL.

The chain uses TRBV9 and TRBJ1-1; D might be TRBD1 (6 bases). The ends were cut back, 4 bases at V and 1 base at J, with 14 bases in the middle. Germline assignment: CDR1 SGDLS and CDR2 YYNGEE. The CDR3 runs 15 residues. The CDR3: CASSLGAGKNTEAFF. DNA for the CDR3: TGTGCCAGCAGCTTGGGGGCCGGAAAGAACACTGAAGCTTTCTTT.

This chain joins TRBV6-2 or TRBV6-3 and TRBJ2-3, with 8 bases lining up with TRBD1. Germline V gives CDR1 MNHEY, CDR2 SVGEGT. The CDR3 contains 15 residues. V gave up 5 bases and J gave up 5 bases; unmatched junction bases: 9. CDR3 residues: CASSRSGTGGDTQYF. In nucleotides, the CDR3 is TGTGCCAGCAGTCGCTCAGGGACAGGTGGAGATACGCAGTATTTT.

This chain joins TRBV29-1 and TRBJ2-7, with TRBD1 as a possible D gene (5 bases). Germline loops: CDR1 SQVTM, CDR2 ANQGSEA. The CDR3 spans 13 residues. Trimming took 3 bases from V and 7 from J, leaving 16 bases between them. CDR3 nucleotides: TGCAGCGTTGACTCAACAGGTCAGGGAGAGCAGTACTTC. Translated: CSVDSTGQGEQYF.

The J gene is TRBJ2-7, the V gene TRBV7-2; TRBD1 agrees at 7 bases. Germline CDR1 SGHTA, CDR2 FQGNSA. The CDR3 is 15 amino acids. V lost 0 bases to trimming and J lost 3 bases; unmatched junction nucleotides: 5. CDR3 amino acids: CASSLAGQSIYEQYF. In nucleotides, the CDR3 is TGTGCCAGCAGCTTAGCGGGACAGTCCATCTACGAGCAGTACTTC.

The chain combines TRBV5-1 with TRBJ1-1; D not resolved. Between the trimmed V and J ends, which lost 0 bases and 5 bases, there was a span of 11 bases. Germline-derived CDR1 and CDR2 are SGHRS and YFSETQ. The CDR3 extends over 14 amino acids. CDR3 in DNA: TGCGCCAGCAGCTTGGTCCAGGCGAGTACTGAAGCTTTCTTT. Protein product: CASSLVQASTEAFF. Complete variable domain (other parts from reference TRBV5-1 and TRBJ1-1): KAGVTQTPRYLIKTRGQQVTLSCSPISGHRSVSWYQQTPGQGLQFLFEYFSETQRNKGNFPGRFSGRQFSNSRSEMNVSTLELGDSALYLCASSLVQASTEAFFGQGTRLTVV.

The V gene is TRBV19, the J gene TRBJ2-7; D is uncertain. The CDR3 extends over 16 amino acids. Germline assignment: CDR1 LNHDA and CDR2 SQIVND (reference sequence). The germline V and J ends were trimmed by 5 bases and 3 bases, with 20 bases remaining between them. The CDR3 loop is CASSLNFESSRYEQYF. For the CDR3, the DNA is TGTGCCAGTAGTCTTAACTTCGAGTCAAGCCGCTACGAGCAGTACTTC.

This clone has just a few counts. The chain has TRBV11-1 and TRBJ2-5; D gene uncertain. Germline assignment: CDR1 SGHAT and CDR2 FQDESV (reference sequence). The CDR3 totals 12 residues. V lost 4 bases and J 5 bases, leaving 8 bases between the germline ends. The CDR3 loop is CASSSWAETQYF. DNA for the CDR3: TGTGCCAGCAGCTCCTGGGCGGAGACCCAGTACTTC.

This clone has more than one count but fewer than ten. V and J are TRBV5-1 and TRBJ2-7, with D possibly matching TRBD2 (5 bases). Germline V gives CDR1 SGHRS, CDR2 YFSETQ. This CDR3 comprises 15 residues. Trimming took 4 bases from V and 0 from J, leaving 14 bases between them. CDR3 amino acids: CASSPKGGLSYEQYF. CDR3 DNA: TGCGCCAGCAGCCCCAAGGGCGGGCTCTCCTACGAGCAGTACTTC.

The chain is built from TRBV11-2 and TRBJ1-1; D gene uncertain. Trimming shortened V by 3 bases and J by 7 bases, and 9 bases separated the two germline ends. This CDR3 is 12 amino acids long. Per the germline V gene, CDR1 is SGHAT and CDR2 is FQNNGV. The CDR3 region is CASSFGRSEAFF. The CDR3 DNA sequence: TGTGCCAGCAGCTTCGGGAGAAGTGAAGCTTTCTTT.

V gene TRBV6-1 combines with J gene TRBJ1-2, with no clear D. Between the trimmed V and J ends, which lost 2 bases and 4 bases, there was a span of 11 bases. This CDR3 is 14 amino acids long. Germline V gene lookup returns CDR1 MNHNS and CDR2 SASEGT. As DNA, the CDR3 is TGTGCCAGCAGTGAATCCTCTACTACCTATGGCTACACCTTC. This encodes CASSESSTTYGYTF.

V and J are TRBV4-1 and TRBJ1-5; 10 nucleotides agree with TRBD1. The germline V gene has CDR1 MGHRA and CDR2 YSYEKL. The V gene end was trimmed by 5 bases and the J gene end by 7 bases; junction bases not matched to a gene: 8. The CDR3 contains 15 residues. Here the CDR3 reads CASSGRGQGNQPQHF. The CDR3 coding sequence is TGCGCCAGCAGCGGCCGGGGACAGGGGAACCAGCCCCAGCATTTT.

This clone was picked up one time. V gene TRBV28 combines with J gene TRBJ2-7; a weak D match, TRBD2 (5 bases). CDR1 and CDR2 (germline): MDHEN, SYDVKM. This CDR3 spans 12 amino acids. Trimming shortened V by 7 bases and J by 6 bases, and 13 bases separated the two germline ends. DNA of the CDR3: TGTGCCAGCAACCGGGGAGAGCGCGAGCAGTACTTC. It specifies CASNRGEREQYF.

The chain has TRBV7-9 and TRBJ1-3, with a weak D call TRBD1 (5 bases). Trimming cost V 1 base and J 7 bases, with 11 bases left between them. The V gene's germline CDR1 is SEHNR and CDR2 FQNEAQ (reference sequence). This CDR3 region has 14 residues. CDR3 DNA sequence: TGTGCCAGCAGCTTAGGGGCAGGGTCGAACACCATATATTTT. Translated: CASSLGAGSNTIYF.

This chain links TRBV29-1 with TRBJ1-1, with D uncertain. Germline values: CDR1 SQVTM, CDR2 ANQGSEA. V was clipped by 6 bases and J by 5 bases, with 13 bases between them. The CDR3 runs 12 residues. The DNA for the CDR3 is TGCAGCGTAAGGCCCGGAGGGACTGAAGCTTTCTTT. It yields the protein CSVRPGGTEAFF.

J is TRBJ1-2 and V is TRBV9; possible D gene TRBD1, 5 bases. Germline-derived CDR1 and CDR2 are SGDLS and YYNGEE. Trimming stripped 0 bases from V and 4 bases from J, with 10 bases between. This CDR3 has 14 residues. The CDR3 spells CASSVASRGYGYTF. As DNA, the CDR3 is TGTGCCAGCAGCGTAGCCAGTAGGGGCTATGGCTACACCTTC.

This sequence joins TRBV19 and TRBJ1-5; no definite D call. CDR1 LNHDA and CDR2 SQIVND come from the germline V gene (reference sequence). This CDR3 has 15 amino acids. V lost 4 bases, J lost 7 bases, and 17 bases lay in between. For the CDR3, the DNA is TGTGCCAGTAGTAACAGTCGCGGGGTCAACCAGCCCCAGCATTTT. Encoded protein: CASSNSRGVNQPQHF.

V and J are TRBV7-2 and TRBJ1-5; D perhaps matches TRBD1 (5 bases). This CDR3 has 15 amino acids. Trimming removed 0 bases at V and 5 bases at J, with 11 bases between. Looked up from germline, CDR1 is SGHTA and CDR2 is FQGNSA. The CDR3, as DNA: TGTGCCAGCAGCTTAGCGGGGGGGAAAGATCAGCCCCAGCATTTT. This translates into CASSLAGGKDQPQHF.

The rearrangement uses TRBV27 and TRBJ1-2; 9 bases fit TRBD1. J lost 5 bases, V lost 6 bases, and 4 bases had no gene match. This CDR3 has 13 amino acids. Germline V gene data show CDR1 as MNHEY and CDR2 as SMNVEV (reference sequence). The CDR3 nucleotides are TGTGCCAGCAGCCGGACAGGGGTTTATGGCTACACCTTC. It encodes CASSRTGVYGYTF.

This clone was seen ten or more times. This chain connects TRBV27 to TRBJ2-2, with a weak D call TRBD1 (5 bases). V lost 2 bases and J lost 5, with 9 bases in between. Germline values: CDR1 MNHEY, CDR2 SMNVEV (reference sequence). There are 14 residues in the CDR3. The CDR3 DNA follows: TGTGCCAGCAGTTTAGCAGGGAAGACCGGGGAGCTGTTTTTT. The encoded protein is CASSLAGKTGELFF.

The CDR3 is CASSLIGGDSPLHF. CDR3 coding DNA: TGTGCCAGCAGCTTAATAGGGGGTGATTCACCCCTCCACTTT. The chain combines TRBV11-2 with TRBJ1-6; tentative D call: TRBD1 (6 bases). This CDR3 comprises 14 residues. Germline V gives CDR1 SGHAT, CDR2 FQNNGV. The V end was cut by 2 bases, the J end by 8 bases, with 10 bases between.

This chain links TRBV28 with TRBJ1-5; possibly TRBD1 for D (5 bases). The CDR3 spans 16 residues. Trimming removed 7 bases at V and 4 bases at J, with 20 bases between. Germline CDR1 reads MDHEN; CDR2 reads SYDVKM. The CDR3 bases are TGTGCCAGCACTACTTGGGGGGTAGAGGGTAATCAGCCCCAGCATTTT. This codes for CASTTWGVEGNQPQHF.